The next 15 T cell receptor beta chains were all read from a single sample in a study of regulatory T cells in long-lasting Graves disease. With iRepertoire HTBI primers and Arm-PCR of CDR3 regions, TCR beta libraries were built. Each CDR3 protein gets one entry after TCRdb re-called the multiplex PCR reads with MiXCR. The sample records fewer than 600,000 distinct CDR3 sequences, roughly 23% being singletons. Indicated time point: persistent/refractory GD, antithyroid drugs over 5 years with positive TRAb. From PBMCs, RNA was extracted and then used to make the TCR library. Sequenced material: peripheral blood mononuclear cells (PBMCs), taken when the disease was refractory, from a patient treated with antithyroid drugs. The receptors stem from a female donor with Graves disease.

This chain joins TRBV6-2 or TRBV6-3 and TRBJ2-4; 8 bases fit TRBD1. The V segment lost 6 bases and the J segment 1 base; nucleotides outside the gene matches: 8. This CDR3 region has 16 residues. Germline values: CDR1 MNHEY, CDR2 SVGEGT. As DNA, the CDR3 is TGTGCCAGCAGCGGTCCAGGGGGCTTGGCCAAAAACATTCAGTACTTC. Protein product: CASSGPGGLAKNIQYF.

The gene calls are TRBV4-2 and TRBJ1-2; no definite D call. Trimming removed 4 bases at V and 2 bases at J, with 8 bases between. The CDR3 consists of 13 residues. Germline lookup yields CDR1 LGHNA and CDR2 YNFKEQ. The CDR3 sequence is CASSRPQNYGYTF. The CDR3 nucleotides read TGTGCCAGCAGCCGACCTCAAAACTATGGCTACACCTTC.

There are many counts of this clonotype. The rearrangement uses TRBV15 and TRBJ2-7; D might be TRBD1 or TRBD2, each matching 5 bases. V was trimmed by 1 base and J by 3 bases, leaving 16 bases between them. Germline assignment: CDR1 LNHNV and CDR2 YYDKDF (reference sequence). The CDR3 extends over 16 amino acids. The CDR3 spells CATSRVVLGRNYEQYF. CDR3 in DNA: TGTGCCACCAGCAGAGTCGTCTTGGGACGGAACTACGAGCAGTACTTC.

The table lists this clonotype with many counts. The CDR3 nucleotides read TGTGCCAGCAAGCCGGACAGCTTGAACACTGAAGCTTTCTTT. This codes for CASKPDSLNTEAFF. The chain carries TRBV12-3 or TRBV12-4 and TRBJ1-1; possibly TRBD1 for D (6 bases). The CDR3 is 14 amino acids. V lost 7 bases to trimming and J lost 0 bases, with 12 bases between them.

This clonotype was recorded many times. The chain uses TRBV7-2 and TRBJ1-1, with D unclear. Germline V lookup: CDR1 SGHTA, CDR2 FQGNSA. V lost 8 bases to trimming and J lost 1 base, with 8 bases between them. The CDR3 loop spans 12 amino acids. CDR3 loop: CASSSTNTEAFF. CDR3 DNA: TGTGCCAGCTCCTCCACGAACACTGAAGCTTTCTTT. Full variable domain (outside the CDR3, taken from reference TRBV7-2 and TRBJ1-1): GAGVSQSPSNKVTEKGKDVELRCDPISGHTALYWYRQSLGQGLEFLIYFQGNSAPDKSGLPSDRFSAERTGGSVSTLTIQRTQQEDSAVYLCASSSTNTEAFFGQGTRLTVV.

This clonotype was seen only a few times. The chain uses TRBV24-1 and TRBJ1-5; 11 nucleotides align to TRBD1. V was clipped by 4 bases and J by 3 bases; unmatched bases: 7. Germline CDR1 and CDR2: KGHDR and SFDVKD. The CDR3 contains 17 residues. Here the CDR3 DNA reads TGTGCCACCAGTGACTCCGGGACAGGGGGTATCAATCAGCCCCAGCATTTT. Its translation: CATSDSGTGGINQPQHF.

This clonotype has a count of ten or more. The rearrangement uses TRBV20-1 and TRBJ2-6; D ambiguous. Germline CDR1 DFQATT, CDR2 SNEGSKA (reference sequence). There are 17 residues in the CDR3. V dropped 0 bases and J dropped 0 bases, with 12 bases sitting between them. Here the CDR3 reads CSARDPPPLSGANVLTF. CDR3 sequence (DNA): TGCAGTGCTAGAGATCCCCCACCCCTCTCTGGGGCCAACGTCCTGACTTTC.

The V gene is TRBV20-1, the J gene TRBJ1-4; tentative D call: TRBD1 (6 bases). The CDR3 covers 13 residues. Germline V lookup: CDR1 DFQATT, CDR2 SNEGSKA (reference sequence). Trimming left V 3 bases short and J 8 bases short, with 13 bases between. The CDR3 nucleotides are TGCAGTGCTAGGGGGGGCGCCCCCGAAAAACTGTTTTTT. It encodes CSARGGAPEKLFF.

As for this clonotype: Just one base apart from a much larger clone, this may be a read error. This chain connects TRBV11-2 to TRBJ2-5; 9 bases align to TRBD2. Germline lookup yields CDR1 SGHAT and CDR2 FQNNGV. The CDR3 covers 18 residues. With 6 bases clipped from V and 0 bases from J, the junction kept 14 bases outside the gene matches. CDR3 in amino acids: CASSPGWLAGLYQETQYF. The CDR3 DNA follows: TGTGCCAGCAGTCCAGGTTGGCTAGCGGGATTGTACCAAGAGACCCAGTACTTC. The variable domain in full, with the rest retrieved from reference TRBV11-2 and TRBJ2-5, is EAGVAQSPRYKIIEKRQSVAFWCNPISGHATLYWYQQILGQGPKLLIQFQNNGVVDDSQLPKDRFSAERLKGVDSTLKIQPAKLEDSAVYLCASSPGWLAGLYQETQYFGPGTRLLVL.

The chain links TRBV7-9 to TRBJ2-5; TRBD2 matches 8 bases. Trimming at V came to 6 bases and at J to 2 bases, leaving 5 bases not matched to a gene. CDR1 and CDR2 (germline): SEHNR, FQNEAQ (reference sequence). The CDR3 sequence is 14 residues long. The chain's CDR3 is CASRVGLAQETQYF. CDR3 nucleotides: TGTGCCAGCAGAGTCGGACTAGCTCAAGAGACCCAGTACTTC.

The sample holds many counts of this clonotype. The chain uses TRBV11-2 and TRBJ1-1, with 7 bases aligning to TRBD1. Germline V gives CDR1 SGHAT, CDR2 FQNNGV. Trimming at V came to 5 bases and at J to 6 bases, leaving 9 bases not matched to a gene. CDR3 length: 14 amino acids. The CDR3 spells CASSITGESSEAFF. In DNA, the CDR3 is TGTGCCAGCAGCATAACAGGGGAAAGTTCTGAAGCTTTCTTT.

The chain joins TRBV20-1 to TRBJ1-4; D is possibly TRBD1 (5 bases). CDR3 size: 16 residues. CDR1 and CDR2 (germline): DFQATT, SNEGSKA (reference sequence). Trimming left V 4 bases short and J 0 bases short, with 15 bases between. The CDR3 nucleotides read TGCAGTGCTATGAGCGGCGGGACCGCAACTAATGAAAAACTGTTTTTT. This gives the protein CSAMSGGTATNEKLFF.

This clonotype appeared a few times. The chain employs TRBV9 and TRBJ1-6; D ambiguous. Per the germline V gene, CDR1 is SGDLS and CDR2 is YYNGEE. V was clipped by 0 bases and J by 7 bases, with 11 bases between them. The CDR3 is 15 amino acids. CDR3 region: CASSVGEGWNSPLHF. CDR3 nucleotides: TGTGCCAGCAGCGTAGGGGAGGGATGGAATTCACCCCTCCACTTT.

This clonotype was counted between two and nine times. This sequence joins TRBV19 and TRBJ2-7; 7 positions match TRBD1. The germline V gene encodes CDR1 LNHDA and CDR2 SQIVND (reference sequence). CDR3 size: 13 residues. Unmatched junction bases numbered 6, after V lost 4 bases and J lost 6 bases. As DNA, the CDR3 is TGTGCCAGTAGTAAGGGACAGTATTCCGAGCAGTACTTC. It encodes CASSKGQYSEQYF.

Ten or more counts support this clonotype. The rearrangement joins TRBV28 to TRBJ2-7; 11 positions match TRBD2. J was trimmed by 1 base and V by 2 bases; bases with no gene match: 7. The germline gives CDR1 MDHEN, CDR2 SYDVKM. The CDR3 runs to 17 residues. CDR3 loop: CASSLSLAGGLSYEQYF. The CDR3 DNA reads TGTGCCAGCAGTTTAAGCCTAGCGGGGGGACTTTCCTACGAGCAGTACTTC.